The clone carrying this T cell receptor beta chain was counted between two and nine times. What it binds is not known. This record comes from a study of T cells in Graves' hyperthyroidism and ophthalmopathy. Study conclusions and caveats: Among clonotypes expanded in thyroid above 0.001, most were also found in blood. In simple terms, a model built on 13 V-J features told ophthalmopathy apart from stable hyperthyroidism.

Trimming took 5 bases from V and 0 from J, leaving 14 bases between them. The CDR3 extends over 16 amino acids. TCR beta CDR3 regions were amplified from RNA transcripts. HTBI primers were used for first-round RT-PCR of the TCR CDR3. TCRdb reprocessed the multiplex PCR reads with MiXCR, giving one entry per CDR3 protein. The data hold 600,000 or so distinct CDR3 sequences, with around 15% observed a single time. This clonotype originated in a woman under 40 with Graves' hyperthyroidism. The sequenced sample was blood. This rearrangement joins TRBV12-3 or TRBV12-4 to TRBJ2-4; tentative D call: TRBD2 (6 bases). Here the CDR3 DNA reads TGTGCCAGCAGTCCTAACCTAGCGATAGCCAAAAACATTCAGTACTTC. Translated, it gives CASSPNLAIAKNIQYF.